This is a list of T cell receptor beta chains from one sample in a study of blood T cell repertoires in COVID-19. The table came from immunoSEQ multiplex PCR; TCRdb's copy has only in-frame clones and leaves some out. The sample carries roughly 300,000 clones, more than 85% recorded once. The sequencing input was PBMCs or T cells enriched from blood (not recorded which). These receptors originate from a woman aged 25 to 45 who had recovered from COVID-19. CDR3s include the opening cysteine and the closing phenylalanine or tryptophan. A D gene is named only where the DNA matches it firmly. A clone size is listed for some rows: how often the clone was seen (once, few, many), or a class if it is expanded.

d_gene	v_gene	j_gene	abundance	CDR3aa	CDR3nt
TRBD1	TRBV6-5	TRBJ1-6	-	CASSKDRGHYSPLHF	TGTGCCAGCAGTAAGGACAGGGGGCATTATTCACCCCTCCACTTT
-	TRBV7-2	TRBJ1-1	-	CASSPDRQTEAFF	TGTGCCAGCAGCCCTGACAGACAGACTGAAGCTTTCTTT
-	TRBV2	TRBJ1-2	-	CASSEAARQRYGYTF	TGTGCCAGCAGTGAAGCGGCTCGTCAGCGCTATGGCTACACCTTC
TRBD2	TRBV7-6	TRBJ2-2	-	CASSLVSGGRTGELFF	TGTGCCAGCAGCTTAGTGAGCGGGGGGCGTACCGGGGAGCTGTTTTTT
-	TRBV28	TRBJ2-1	-	CASSFLTKINNEQFF	TGTGCCAGCAGTTTTCTCACAAAAATAAACAATGAGCAGTTCTTC
TRBD2	TRBV11-2	TRBJ2-5	-	CASSPPSGGIQETQYF	TGTGCCAGCAGCCCCCCTAGCGGGGGGATACAAGAGACCCAGTACTTC
-	TRBV7-9	TRBJ1-1	-	CASSLGSGQNTEAFF	TGTGCCAGCAGCTTAGGTTCAGGCCAGAACACTGAAGCTTTCTTT
TRBD1	TRBV19	TRBJ1-5	-	CASGTGGYNQPQHF	TGTGCCAGTGGCACAGGGGGCTACAATCAGCCCCAGCATTTT
TRBD1	TRBV29-1	TRBJ2-1	-	CSAEPDRGRYNEQFF	TGCAGCGCTGAACCCGACAGGGGACGATACAATGAGCAGTTCTTC
-	TRBV5-1	TRBJ1-1	-	CASSFSGDGTEAFF	TGCGCCAGCAGCTTTTCAGGGGATGGCACTGAAGCTTTCTTT
TRBD1	TRBV15	TRBJ1-2	-	CATSSPDRYGYTF	TGTGCCACCAGCAGCCCGGACAGGTATGGCTACACCTTC
TRBD1	TRBV7-9	TRBJ1-4	-	CASSLGTGTGAEKLFF	TGTGCCAGCAGCTTAGGAACCGGGACAGGGGCGGAAAAACTGTTTTTT
-	TRBV7-9	TRBJ1-2	-	CASSARGGYTF	TGTGCCAGCAGCGCCCGGGGTGGCTACACCTTC
-	TRBV28	TRBJ1-1	-	CASSLTGPLQEAFF	TGTGCCAGCAGTTTGACAGGCCCCCTCCAGGAAGCTTTCTTT
-	TRBV13	TRBJ1-1	once	CASSPSTGQGNTEAFF	TGTGCCAGCAGCCCCTCCACCGGCCAGGGGAACACTGAAGCTTTCTTT
-	TRBV12-3/TRBV12-4	TRBJ1-2	once	CASSLWGGYGYTF	TGTGCCAGCAGTTTGTGGGGGGGCTATGGCTACACCTTC
-	TRBV6-5	TRBJ2-3	few	CASSYSVTDTQYF	TGTGCCAGCAGTTATTCTGTCACAGATACGCAGTATTTT
TRBD1	TRBV19	TRBJ1-5	-	CASSQQGAGQPQHF	TGTGCCAGTAGTCAACAGGGGGCAGGTCAGCCCCAGCATTTT
TRBD2	TRBV7-2	TRBJ2-3	-	CASSLRLAGGALADTQYF	TGTGCCAGCAGCTTAAGACTAGCGGGGGGAGCTTTAGCGGATACGCAGTATTTT
TRBD1	TRBV19	TRBJ1-1	-	CASSIGQGVGTEAFF	TGTGCCAGTAGTATCGGACAGGGGGTGGGCACTGAAGCTTTCTTT
-	TRBV24-1	TRBJ2-3	-	CATSDPRKYTDTQYF	TGTGCCACCAGTGATCCGCGGAAGTACACAGATACGCAGTATTTT
-	TRBV24-1	TRBJ2-5	-	CATRQRGGETQYF	TGTGCCACCAGGCAGAGGGGAGGAGAGACCCAGTACTTC
-	TRBV10-3	TRBJ2-5	-	CAISDGEETQYF	TGTGCCATCAGTGACGGGGAAGAGACCCAGTACTTC
TRBD1	TRBV28	TRBJ1-3	once	CASSSRDRGLSRGNTIYF	TGTGCCAGCAGTTCCCGGGACAGGGGGTTGTCGCGCGGAAACACCATATATTTT
TRBD1	TRBV10-2	TRBJ1-1	-	CASRQRQGTEAFF	TGCGCCAGCAGACAAAGACAGGGTACTGAAGCTTTCTTT
-	TRBV30	TRBJ1-6	-	CAWRDSHHNSPLHF	TGTGCCTGGCGAGATAGCCATCATAATTCACCCCTCCACTTT
-	TRBV19	TRBJ1-2	-	CASSIVSPGNYGYTF	TGTGCCAGTAGTATAGTGAGCCCGGGTAACTATGGCTACACCTTC
-	TRBV15	TRBJ2-2	-	CATSRDRTGELFF	TGTGCCACCAGCAGAGACCGCACCGGGGAGCTGTTTTTT
-	TRBV9	TRBJ2-7	-	CASSGRPGQGIKSYEQYF	TGTGCCAGCAGCGGACGCCCTGGCCAGGGTATCAAAAGCTACGAGCAGTACTTC
-	TRBV20-1	TRBJ2-7	-	CSASSRERASYEQYF	TGCAGTGCTAGTTCCCGCGAGCGAGCCTCCTACGAGCAGTACTTC
TRBD1	TRBV5-1	TRBJ2-2	-	CASSPGTGVTGELFF	TGCGCCAGCAGTCCCGGGACAGGGGTTACCGGGGAGCTGTTTTTT
TRBD1	TRBV29-1	TRBJ1-5	once	CSVDHRDRAYNQPQHF	TGCAGCGTTGACCACCGGGACAGGGCCTACAATCAGCCCCAGCATTTT
-	TRBV9	TRBJ1-1	-	CASSVQAMNTEAFF	TGTGCCAGCAGCGTCCAGGCCATGAACACTGAAGCTTTCTTT
-	TRBV11-2	TRBJ1-2	-	CASSLAQGGGYTF	TGTGCCAGCAGCTTAGCCCAGGGTGGAGGCTACACCTTC
TRBD1	TRBV18	TRBJ2-3	-	CASSPLGQGPGDTQYF	TGTGCCAGCTCACCTTTGGGACAGGGGCCCGGAGATACGCAGTATTTT
TRBD1	TRBV27	TRBJ1-6	-	CASRMDRVSYNSPLHF	TGTGCCAGCAGGATGGACAGGGTTAGTTATAATTCACCCCTCCACTTT
TRBD1	TRBV2	TRBJ1-2	few	CASTLPQGAFGYTF	TGTGCCAGCACCCTCCCACAGGGGGCGTTTGGCTACACCTTC
TRBD2	TRBV28	TRBJ2-5	-	CASSRTSGQETQYF	TGTGCCAGCAGCCGGACTAGCGGCCAAGAGACCCAGTACTTC
-	TRBV12-3/TRBV12-4	TRBJ2-3	-	CASSLSEVDTQYF	TGTGCCAGCAGTCTCAGCGAGGTAGATACGCAGTATTTT